This TCR beta chain appears in the sequencing data of a study of blood T cell repertoires in COVID-19. For the study at large: Whether acute or convalescent, the COVID-19 samples came from the United States, Italy and Spain. Sources were T cells, B-cell-depleted T cells, or PBMCs; the material itself was cDNA or gDNA.

The ends were cut back, 2 bases at V and 0 bases at J, with 6 bases in the middle. The germline CDR1 and CDR2 sequences are SEHNR and FQNEAQ (reference sequence). The CDR3 has 14 residues. In the original analysis: Nucleated cell counts were estimated from reference gene primer amplification. Sequenced by immunoSEQ multiplex PCR; TCRdb stores in-frame clones only, minus some. V and J calls and clone size are given by that table; D and trimming were obtained from the DNA. The table includes hundreds of thousands of clones, about 90% detected once. The chain employs TRBV7-9 and TRBJ2-3, with D unresolved. Specimen: peripheral blood. This clonotype was sampled from a woman aged 18-35 years who had recovered from COVID-19. The CDR3 reads CASSLPTSTDTQYF. DNA for the CDR3: TGTGCCAGCAGCTTACCGACTAGCACAGATACGCAGTATTTT.